These 31 T cell receptor beta chains were all obtained from the same sample, sequenced in a study of cytomegalovirus exposure and HLA in healthy donors. The PCR contained 60 Vbeta and 13 Jbeta primers. This table comes from immunoSEQ multiplex PCR, and its TCRdb copy is limited to in-frame clones, with some not included. The sample records about 37,000 clones, more than 80% being singletons. Material for sequencing was PBMCs. The receptors originated from a middle-aged woman in good health and CMV-seronegative.

This clone was seen more than once but under ten times. The genes are TRBV4-2 and TRBJ2-2; TRBD2 might be the D (5 bases). The length of the CDR3 is 17 residues. In germline, CDR1 is LGHNA, CDR2 YNFKEQ. The V end was cut by 0 bases, the J end by 3 bases, with 14 bases between. CDR3 sequence: CASSQDWSGYDTGELFF. CDR3 DNA: TGTGCCAGCAGCCAAGATTGGTCGGGGTATGACACCGGGGAGCTGTTTTTT.

The genes are TRBV18 and TRBJ1-6; D is unclear. CDR1 and CDR2 from the germline V gene are KGHSH and LQKENI. V was shortened by 3 bases and J by 14 bases, with 14 bases between the two germline ends. This CDR3 spans 13 amino acids. The CDR3 sequence: CASSPGGPRALHF. In DNA form, the CDR3 reads TGTGCCAGCTCACCGGGCGGGCCGAGGGCCCTCCACTTT.

DNA of the CDR3: TGTGCCAGCAGCCGGCGGACAGGGGACACCGGGGAGCTGTTTTTT. Its protein is CASSRRTGDTGELFF. The genes are TRBV4-2 and TRBJ2-2; 9 nucleotides agree with TRBD1. The germline gives CDR1 LGHNA, CDR2 YNFKEQ. The CDR3 loop spans 15 amino acids. V dropped 4 bases and J dropped 3; count of bases not matched to a gene: 3.

The chain is built from TRBV4-3 and TRBJ1-6; TRBD1 matches 7 bases. This CDR3 has 15 amino acids. V lost 0 bases, J lost 7 bases, and 3 bases stayed unmatched. Germline CDR1 is LGHNA and CDR2 is YSLEER. CDR3 in DNA: TGCGCCAGCAGCCAAGAGACAGGGCCCAATTCACCCCTCCACTTT. Residues: CASSQETGPNSPLHF.

The genes are TRBV18 and TRBJ1-1; D perhaps matches TRBD1 (5 bases). The CDR3 consists of 13 residues. The germline CDR1 and CDR2 sequences are KGHSH and LQKENI. The ends were cut back, 3 bases at V and 3 bases at J, with 8 bases in the middle. The CDR3 here is CASSPDRYTEAFF. The CDR3 DNA sequence: TGTGCCAGCTCACCCGACAGATACACTGAAGCTTTCTTT.

The chain combines TRBV27 with TRBJ2-1; no clear D gene. Germline V CDR1 and CDR2: MNHEY, SMNVEV (reference sequence). The CDR3 spans 16 residues. Trimming took 1 base from V and 5 from J, leaving 15 bases between them. CDR3 sequence reads: CASSLWSARIDNEQFF. Here the CDR3 DNA reads TGTGCCAGCAGTTTATGGTCCGCTAGAATCGACAATGAGCAGTTCTTC.

The chain carries TRBV7-6 and TRBJ1-1; possibly TRBD1 for D (6 bases). The CDR3 totals 14 residues. Trimming pared 2 bases from V and 2 bases from J, leaving 9 bases between. Germline CDR1 reads SGHVS; CDR2 reads FNYEAQ. The DNA of the CDR3 is TGTGCCAGCAGCTTACAGGGGCCTAACACTGAAGCTTTCTTT. This codes for CASSLQGPNTEAFF.

CDR3 sequence reads: CASRPAGAGANVLTF. CDR3 coding DNA: TGTGCCAGCAGACCAGCGGGGGCTGGGGCCAACGTCCTGACTTTC. This chain connects TRBV27 to TRBJ2-6; TRBD2 matches 8 bases. This CDR3 has 15 amino acids. Germline V gene lookup returns CDR1 MNHEY and CDR2 SMNVEV (reference sequence). V trimming: 6 bases; J trimming: 2 bases; junction bases outside the gene matches: 3.

The rearrangement joins TRBV28 to TRBJ1-2, with 7 bases matching TRBD1. The CDR3 has 14 amino acids. The J segment lost 8 bases and the V segment lost 6 bases, leaving 12 bases of the junction unmatched. In germline, CDR1 is MDHEN, CDR2 SYDVKM. This chain's CDR3 is CASSSTGRSRGYTF. The CDR3 DNA follows: TGTGCCAGCAGCTCGACAGGGAGGTCTCGGGGCTACACCTTC.

The V gene is TRBV19, the J gene TRBJ2-3, with 7 bases fitting TRBD2. Germline-derived CDR1 and CDR2 are LNHDA and SQIVND (reference sequence). With V trimmed by 7 bases and J by 6 bases, 10 bases remained unmatched. CDR3 size: 14 residues. CDR3 residues: CASKREGMTDTQYF. CDR3 coding DNA: TGTGCCAGTAAAAGGGAGGGTATGACTGATACGCAGTATTTT.

The chain recombines TRBV29-1 with TRBJ2-1; no reliable D call. Germline V CDR1 and CDR2: SQVTM, ANQGSEA. There are 14 residues in the CDR3. Trimming pared 0 bases from V and 7 bases from J, leaving 13 bases between. The CDR3 region is CSVEEQMGGNEQFF. The CDR3 DNA is TGCAGCGTTGAAGAACAGATGGGTGGGAATGAGCAGTTCTTC.

The chain carries TRBV6-1 and TRBJ2-1; no clear D gene. Trimming left V 1 base short and J 10 bases short, with 14 bases between. Germline V gene data show CDR1 as MNHNS and CDR2 as SASEGT. The CDR3 loop spans 14 amino acids. CDR3 DNA sequence: TGTGCCAGCAGTGAAGAAAGGCGGAAGGCAGAGCAGTTCTTC. It encodes CASSEERRKAEQFF.

The chain has TRBV5-6 and TRBJ1-2; tentatively, D is TRBD1 (6 bases). CDR3 length: 13 residues. Germline-derived CDR1 and CDR2 are SGHDT and YYEEEE. V dropped 6 bases and J dropped 2 bases, with 11 bases sitting between them. The CDR3 region is CASTRGRNYGYTF. CDR3 DNA: TGTGCCAGCACCAGGGGTAGGAACTATGGCTACACCTTC.

This rearrangement joins TRBV6-6 to TRBJ2-5; D is possibly TRBD2 (6 bases). Germline V CDR1 and CDR2: MNHNY, SVGAGI (reference sequence). The CDR3 contains 13 residues. V was cut by 2 bases and J by 4 bases, with 8 bases left in between. CDR3 sequence reads: CASSYRGRETQYF. The CDR3 DNA sequence: TGTGCCAGCAGTTACCGGGGGAGAGAGACCCAGTACTTC.

The J gene is TRBJ1-2, the V gene TRBV7-9; D unclear. Trimming took off 5 bases at V and 5 bases at J, with 12 bases between the two ends. This CDR3 has 13 residues. Germline loops: CDR1 SEHNR, CDR2 FQNEAQ (reference sequence). The chain's CDR3 is CASSPREGYGYTF. The DNA for the CDR3 is TGTGCCAGCAGCCCCCGAGAGGGTTATGGCTACACCTTC.

The chain links TRBV6-5 to TRBJ2-1, with D perhaps matching TRBD2 (6 bases). V was trimmed by 10 bases and J by 4 bases, leaving 11 bases between them. This CDR3 is built from 12 residues. Germline loops: CDR1 MNHEY, CDR2 SVGAGI. CDR3 nucleotide sequence: TGTGCCACGGGGGTAACTTACAATGAGCAGTTCTTC. It codes for CATGVTYNEQFF.

The chain employs TRBV5-6 and TRBJ1-5, with no clear D. CDR3 length: 15 residues. Germline loops: CDR1 SGHDT, CDR2 YYEEEE. V dropped 0 bases and J dropped 4 bases, with 11 bases sitting between them. The CDR3 DNA reads as TGTGCCAGCAGCTTGGGAGGCGTAGAGAATCAGCCCCAGCATTTT. It encodes CASSLGGVENQPQHF.

The rearrangement uses TRBV25-1 and TRBJ1-1, with D tentatively TRBD1 (5 bases). CDR3 length: 13 residues. Germline V CDR1 and CDR2: MGHDK, SYGVNS. V shed 7 bases and J shed 1 base, with 10 bases lying between them. The CDR3 loop is CASTPDTNTEAFF. In nucleotides, the CDR3 is TGTGCCAGCACACCGGACACGAACACTGAAGCTTTCTTT. Full variable domain (outside the CDR3, taken from reference TRBV25-1 and TRBJ1-1): EADIYQTPRYLVIGTGKKITLECSQTMGHDKMYWYQQDPGMELHLIHYSYGVNSTEKGDLSSESTVSRIRTEHFPLTLESARPSHTSQYLCASTPDTNTEAFFGQGTRLTVV.

The rearrangement joins TRBV5-1 to TRBJ1-2, with TRBD1 matching 10 bases. This CDR3 is 15 amino acids long. V gave up 0 bases and J gave up 8 bases; unmatched junction bases: 7. Germline lookup yields CDR1 SGHRS and CDR2 YFSETQ. As DNA, the CDR3 is TGCGCCAGCAGCTTGGCGCCCGGGACAGGGGAAGGCTACACCTTC. It yields the protein CASSLAPGTGEGYTF.

The chain carries TRBV2 and TRBJ2-7, with 7 bases lining up with TRBD1. CDR1 and CDR2 from the germline V gene are SNHLY and FYNNEI. The V gene end was trimmed by 6 bases and the J gene end by 0 bases; junction bases not matched to a gene: 5. This CDR3 comprises 14 residues. CDR3 bases: TGTGCCAGCAGGGGGTGGGACAGCTCCTACGAGCAGTACTTC. The encoded protein is CASRGWDSSYEQYF.

V usage is TRBV7-8 and J usage is TRBJ1-6; 7 bases agree with TRBD1. With V trimmed by 5 bases and J by 9 bases, 13 bases remained unmatched. This CDR3 is built from 16 residues. CDR1 and CDR2 (germline): SGHVS, FQNEAQ. The CDR3 loop reads CASSRGAGGGFSPLHF. As DNA, the CDR3 is TGTGCCAGCAGCAGGGGGGCAGGGGGAGGTTTTTCACCCCTCCACTTT.

The sample holds one count of this clone. This sequence joins TRBV6-5 and TRBJ1-2; TRBD1 matches at 8 bases. Per germline, CDR1 MNHEY and CDR2 SVGAGI. The CDR3 consists of 15 residues. V shed 5 bases, J shed 3 bases, and the junction held 8 bases outside the gene matches. DNA for the CDR3: TGTGCCAGCAGTACCAGGACAGGGATGTACTATGGCTACACCTTC. Residues: CASSTRTGMYYGYTF.

The chain couples TRBV2 to TRBJ2-5; 8 nucleotides match TRBD2. V was clipped by 4 bases and J by 4 bases; unmatched bases: 5. The CDR3 is 14 amino acids. Per the germline V gene, CDR1 is SNHLY and CDR2 is FYNNEI. The CDR3, as DNA: TGTGCCAGCAGTGGAACGGCGGGGGGAGAGACCCAGTACTTC. It encodes CASSGTAGGETQYF.

In DNA, the CDR3 is TGTGCCACCGGGGGGAGGACAGGGGCAACCGGGGAGCTGTTTTTT. The encoded protein is CATGGRTGATGELFF. The chain couples TRBV6-5 to TRBJ2-2, with 9 positions matching TRBD1. The CDR3 is made up of 15 amino acids. Losses at the gene ends were 10 bases for V and 5 bases for J; bases not matched to a gene: 11. Germline CDR1 reads MNHEY; CDR2 reads SVGAGI.

The chain uses TRBV10-3 and TRBJ1-1; no clear D gene. The CDR3 loop spans 15 amino acids. Per germline, CDR1 ENHRY and CDR2 SYGVKD. The germline V and J ends were trimmed by 0 bases and 5 bases, with 13 bases remaining between them. In nucleotides, the CDR3 is TGTGCCATCAGTGAGTCGGAGGTTTTGGGGACTGAAGCTTTCTTT. Its translation is CAISESEVLGTEAFF.

The rearrangement joins TRBV4-2 to TRBJ1-2; no clear D gene. Germline assignment: CDR1 LGHNA and CDR2 YNFKEQ. Trimming removed 0 bases at V and 5 bases at J, with 7 bases between. The CDR3 has 13 amino acids. DNA of the CDR3: TGTGCCAGCAGCCAAGATGGGGAGTATGGCTACACCTTC. It yields the protein CASSQDGEYGYTF.

This chain links TRBV19 with TRBJ1-2; the match to TRBD1 covers 7 bases. This CDR3 contains 14 residues. Trimming took 4 bases from V and 6 from J; bases not matched to a gene: 8. Germline V gene lookup returns CDR1 LNHDA and CDR2 SQIVND (reference sequence). The CDR3 reads CASSKTGLVDGYTF. Here the CDR3 DNA reads TGTGCCAGTAGTAAGACAGGGTTGGTGGATGGCTACACCTTC.

In this sample, this clone turned up once. The V gene is TRBV5-5, the J gene TRBJ2-2, with 9 bases aligning to TRBD2. V was clipped by 0 bases and J by 6 bases; unmatched bases: 3. CDR3 length: 15 amino acids. CDR1 SGHKS and CDR2 YYEKEE come from the germline V gene (reference sequence). CDR3 nucleotides: TGTGCCAGCAGCTTGGTCCTAGCGGGGTCCGGGGAGCTGTTTTTT. Its protein product is CASSLVLAGSGELFF. Drawing the rest from reference TRBV5-5 and TRBJ2-2, the complete variable domain is DAGVTQSPTHLIKTRGQQVTLRCSPISGHKSVSWYQQVLGQGPQFIFQYYEKEERGRGNFPDRFSARQFPNYSSELNVNALLLGDSALYLCASSLVLAGSGELFFGEGSRLTVL.

The chain is built from TRBV2 and TRBJ2-6; D might be TRBD1 (5 bases). Trimming pared 4 bases from V and 0 bases from J, leaving 10 bases between. There are 16 residues in the CDR3. Germline values: CDR1 SNHLY, CDR2 FYNNEI. The chain's CDR3 is CASSGQPSSGANVLTF. For the CDR3, the DNA is TGTGCCAGCAGTGGACAGCCTAGCTCTGGGGCCAACGTCCTGACTTTC. Together with reference TRBV2 and TRBJ2-6, the CDR3 gives the full variable domain: EPEVTQTPSHQVTQMGQEVILRCVPISNHLYFYWYRQILGQKVEFLVSFYNNEISEKSEIFDDQFSVERPDGSNFTLKIRSTKLEDSAMYFCASSGQPSSGANVLTFGAGSRLTVL.

The chain is built from TRBV6-1 and TRBJ2-6; weak D call: TRBD2 (5 bases). Germline assignment: CDR1 MNHNS and CDR2 SASEGT. CDR3 length: 17 residues. V shed 2 bases and J shed 0 bases, with 11 bases lying between them. In nucleotides, the CDR3 is TGTGCCAGCAGTGAACGGTCGGACTCCTCTGGGGCCAACGTCCTGACTTTC. Its translation is CASSERSDSSGANVLTF.

The gene calls are TRBV6-6 and TRBJ1-6, with unresolved D. This CDR3 region has 13 residues. The germline V gene encodes CDR1 MNHNY and CDR2 SVGAGI (reference sequence). V shed 2 bases and J shed 10 bases, with 9 bases lying between them. Written as DNA, the CDR3 is TGTGCCAGCAGTTACCTCGAGACATCACCCCTCCACTTT. Its protein is CASSYLETSPLHF.